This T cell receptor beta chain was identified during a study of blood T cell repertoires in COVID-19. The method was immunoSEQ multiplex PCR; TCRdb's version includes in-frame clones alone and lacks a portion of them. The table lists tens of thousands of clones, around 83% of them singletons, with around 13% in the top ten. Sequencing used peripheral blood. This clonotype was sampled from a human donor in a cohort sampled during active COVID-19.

As DNA, the CDR3 is TGTGCCAGCAGTGCGGGGAAAAATAGCAATCAGCCCCAGCATTTT. As protein: CASSAGKNSNQPQHF. The chain recombines TRBV2 with TRBJ1-5; D not certain. CDR3 size: 15 residues. Germline-derived CDR1 and CDR2 are SNHLY and FYNNEI. Trimming took 4 bases from V and 0 from J, leaving 10 bases between them.